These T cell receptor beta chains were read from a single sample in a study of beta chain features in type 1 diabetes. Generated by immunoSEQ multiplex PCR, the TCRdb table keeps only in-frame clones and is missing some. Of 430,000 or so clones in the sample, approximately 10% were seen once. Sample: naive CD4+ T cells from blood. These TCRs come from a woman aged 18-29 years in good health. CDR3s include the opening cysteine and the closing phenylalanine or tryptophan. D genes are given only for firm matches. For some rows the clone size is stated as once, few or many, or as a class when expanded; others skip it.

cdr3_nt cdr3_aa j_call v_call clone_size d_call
TGTGCCAGCAGCTCGGGTGCGGAAAACATTCAGTACTTC CASSSGAENIQYF TRBJ2-4 TRBV7-2 few -
TGTGCCAGCAGCACGGCCGGGGGCAGGCATACGCAGTATTTT CASSTAGGRHTQYF TRBJ2-3 TRBV5-4 - -
TGCGCCAGCAGCCAGGAAAGTACTGGTTTGGGGGCAGATACGCAGTATTTT CASSQESTGLGADTQYF TRBJ2-3 TRBV4-3 few -
TGTGCCAGCAGTGAACTTGTCACCCGAGGGGTCTATGGCTACACCTTC CASSELVTRGVYGYTF TRBJ1-2 TRBV25-1 - -
TGCAGCGTTGGATGGGGGAATGAGCAGTTCTTC CSVGWGNEQFF TRBJ2-1 TRBV29-1 few -
TGTGCCAGCAGTGAACCCGGGACAGGGGCCTGGGGGACCCAGTACTTC CASSEPGTGAWGTQYF TRBJ2-5 TRBV25-1 - TRBD1
TGTGCCAGCAGCTCGATAGGGTCAGAAGAACAAGAGACCCAGTACTTC CASSSIGSEEQETQYF TRBJ2-5 TRBV5-4 - -
TGTGCCAGCAGAGCACAAGAGACCCAGTACTTC CASRAQETQYF TRBJ2-5 TRBV6-1 - -
TGTGCCAGCTCACCGTCGCAGGGGGCCCCCGATACGCAGTATTTT CASSPSQGAPDTQYF TRBJ2-3 TRBV18 - TRBD1
TGTGCCAGCAGCTCTGGGACAGGGGCAGATACGCAGTATTTT CASSSGTGADTQYF TRBJ2-3 TRBV7-2 - TRBD1
TGTGCCAGCAGCGTAGTGAGCCGGACCAATGAGCAGTTCTTC CASSVVSRTNEQFF TRBJ2-1 TRBV9 few -
TGTGCCAGCAGCTTAAGGGCCCAGTCATATCCCGGGACAGGGTATTACAATGAGCAGTTCTTC CASSLRAQSYPGTGYYNEQFF TRBJ2-1 TRBV7-3 few TRBD1
TGTGCCAGCAGCCAAGATCGGGGGAGGACCTGGACAGATACGCAGTATTTT CASSQDRGRTWTDTQYF TRBJ2-3 TRBV4-2 - -
TGTGCCAGCTCACCAAGGCAGGGGGGCAATCAGCCCCAGCATTTT CASSPRQGGNQPQHF TRBJ1-5 TRBV18 once TRBD1
TGTGCCAGCTCATCGGACAGGGCGGCTAGCACAGATACGCAGTATTTT CASSSDRAASTDTQYF TRBJ2-3 TRBV18 few TRBD1
TGCGCCAGCAGCCAAGGACGGTACTATGGCTACACCTTC CASSQGRYYGYTF TRBJ1-2 TRBV4-1 - -
TGTGCCAGCAGCTTAGAGGCAGGGGGCAGTGAGACCCAGTACTTC CASSLEAGGSETQYF TRBJ2-5 TRBV7-2 - TRBD1
TGTGCCAGCAGCCAAGTTGGCGGGACTAGCACAGATACGCAGTATTTT CASSQVGGTSTDTQYF TRBJ2-3 TRBV4-2 few -
TGTGCCAGCAACAACAAACCCGATCAGCCCCAGCATTTT CASNNKPDQPQHF TRBJ1-5 TRBV7-9 few -
TGTGCCAGCAGCGCCGGGCGTGGGGCCAACGTCCTGACTTTC CASSAGRGANVLTF TRBJ2-6 TRBV9 - -
TGTGCCAGCAGCCGCAGGACAGGGGATGGAAACACCATATATTTT CASSRRTGDGNTIYF TRBJ1-3 TRBV14 - TRBD1
TGTGCCAGCAGCGTAACCCTGACAGGGGACTATGGCTACACCTTC CASSVTLTGDYGYTF TRBJ1-2 TRBV9 - TRBD1
TGTGCCTGGAGCTTCCGGGACAGGATCCAATCGACCCATTACGAGCAGTACTTC CAWSFRDRIQSTHYEQYF TRBJ2-7 TRBV30 few TRBD1
TGTGCCAGCAGCTTAGTCAACACTGAAGCTTTCTTT CASSLVNTEAFF TRBJ1-1 TRBV7-2 few -
TGCAGCGTTGAAGGGGGGCAGTGGACCAAAGGGTACGCTGAAGCTTTCTTT CSVEGGQWTKGYAEAFF TRBJ1-1 TRBV29-1 - -
TGCGCCAGCAGCCAAAGGACAGGGGCCCTCAACTATGGCTACACCTTC CASSQRTGALNYGYTF TRBJ1-2 TRBV4-3 - TRBD1
TGTGCCAGCAGCTTAGCAGGTCCGGGGGTTTCACCCCTCCACTTT CASSLAGPGVSPLHF TRBJ1-6 TRBV7-3 once -
TGTGCCAGCAGCCATGATAGCGGGGAGACCCAGTACTTC CASSHDSGETQYF TRBJ2-5 TRBV7-2 few TRBD2
TGCGCCAGCAGCCAAACTAGGATGAGTACGCAGTATTTT CASSQTRMSTQYF TRBJ2-3 TRBV4-3 - -
TGTGCCAGCACTATACGGACAGGGGGAGGAGAGACCCAGTACTTC CASTIRTGGGETQYF TRBJ2-5 TRBV7-2 - TRBD1
TGCGCCAGCAGCCAAGTAGGCAGGGGTTCCGATGAGCAGTTCTTC CASSQVGRGSDEQFF TRBJ2-1 TRBV4-1 - -
TGTGCCAGCTCACCAAACAGAGAGTACCAAGAGACCCAGTACTTC CASSPNREYQETQYF TRBJ2-5 TRBV18 - -
TGTGCCAGCAGCCCCCCCGGGACAGGGGGCACCGGGGAGCTGTTTTTT CASSPPGTGGTGELFF TRBJ2-2 TRBV25-1 few TRBD1
TGCAGCGGAGGTGGGGACAGGGGAACTAGCACAGATACGCAGTATTTT CSGGGDRGTSTDTQYF TRBJ2-3 TRBV29-1 few TRBD1
TGTGCCATCAGTGACCCGGCCAGAGGGCAAGAGACCCAGTACTTC CAISDPARGQETQYF TRBJ2-5 TRBV10-3 - -
TGTGCCAGCAGCCTAAACGACTTTCTAGCGGGAGGGCACGAGCAGTACTTC CASSLNDFLAGGHEQYF TRBJ2-7 TRBV14 - TRBD2
TGCAGCGTTCATTCGGGTGACTATGGCTACACCTTC CSVHSGDYGYTF TRBJ1-2 TRBV29-1 many -
TGTGCCAGCAGCTTGTCTCGCCTAGCGGGTCTCACCTACGAGCAGTACTTC CASSLSRLAGLTYEQYF TRBJ2-7 TRBV5-4 few TRBD2
TGTGCCAGCAGTGACGGCGGACAAGGTAGGACTGAAGCTTTCTTT CASSDGGQGRTEAFF TRBJ1-1 TRBV2 few -
TGCAGCGTTGAAGCCGGACAGGGAGAGACCCAGTACTTC CSVEAGQGETQYF TRBJ2-5 TRBV29-1 few TRBD1
TGTGCCAGCAGCGTAGCTAATCAGGGAGGCCCAGATACGCAGTATTTT CASSVANQGGPDTQYF TRBJ2-3 TRBV9 few -
TGTGCCAGCAGCTGGGTCACCCCCGGGGATACGCAGTATTTT CASSWVTPGDTQYF TRBJ2-3 TRBV7-8 - -
TGTGCCAGCAGCGCCAGGGACAAGATCGGAAACACCATATATTTT CASSARDKIGNTIYF TRBJ1-3 TRBV9 - -
TGCGCCAGCAGCTGGACCCCAGAAGAGACCCAGTACTTC CASSWTPEETQYF TRBJ2-5 TRBV5-1 few -
TGTGCCAGCAGCTTAGCGGGGGCTTCAAGCTCCTACGAGCAGTACTTC CASSLAGASSSYEQYF TRBJ2-7 TRBV7-8 - -
TGTGCCAGCAGTTTAGGGCAGGGCCGTCAGCCCCAGCATTTT CASSLGQGRQPQHF TRBJ1-5 TRBV27 - -
TGCGCCAGCAGCTTCAGGGACGTCTATGGCTACACCTTC CASSFRDVYGYTF TRBJ1-2 TRBV5-1 - -
TGTGCCAGCAGCCAGGCAGGGACCTACGAGCAGTACTTC CASSQAGTYEQYF TRBJ2-7 TRBV14 many -
TGCGCCAGCAGACTGCAGACGGGAACGGAGACCCAGTACTTC CASRLQTGTETQYF TRBJ2-5 TRBV5-1 - -
TGTGCCAGCAGCCTGACTAGCGGTTACAATGAGCAGTTCTTC CASSLTSGYNEQFF TRBJ2-1 TRBV7-6 - TRBD2
TGTGCCAGCAGTTACGGGCAGGTATCCTACAATGAGCAGTTCTTC CASSYGQVSYNEQFF TRBJ2-1 TRBV6-5 few -
TGTGCCAGTACCGCAGGGTCTTCCTACGAGCAGTACTTC CASTAGSSYEQYF TRBJ2-7 TRBV19 few -
TGTGCCAGCAGCCAAGAGACTAGCGGTGAAGAGACCCAGTACTTC CASSQETSGEETQYF TRBJ2-5 TRBV4-2 few TRBD2
TGTGCTAGTGGTTTGTCGGGACTAGTCCACGAGCAGTACTTC CASGLSGLVHEQYF TRBJ2-7 TRBV12-5 - TRBD2
TGCAGCGTTGACCCTCAGGGGACCGTGAACACTGAAGCTTTCTTT CSVDPQGTVNTEAFF TRBJ1-1 TRBV29-1 few -